This TCR beta chain was recovered during a study of blood T cell repertoires in COVID-19. Study information: COVID-19 samples collected from the United States, Italy and Spain covered acute and convalescent phases. In each case, the material was cDNA or gDNA derived from T cells, B-cell-depleted T cells, or PBMCs.

The CDR3 totals 13 residues. The V gene's germline CDR1 is MDHEN and CDR2 SYDVKM. V lost 6 bases, J lost 8 bases, and 5 bases stayed unmatched. How the authors handled the data: Reference gene primer amplification yielded estimated nucleated cell counts. The repertoire was sequenced with immunoSEQ multiplex PCR; TCRdb's copy has only in-frame clones and lacks some. Clonal size and the V and J genes are those of that table, whereas D and trimming came from the DNA. The sample records over 100,000 clones, 88% being singletons. The receptor was isolated from a middle-aged man with acute or convalescent COVID-19. The sequencing input was peripheral blood. The rearrangement joins TRBV28 to TRBJ1-4; 8 positions agree with TRBD1. In nucleotides, the CDR3 is TGTGCCAGCAGGGACAGGGCGGGGGAAAAACTGTTTTTT. Protein sequence: CASRDRAGEKLFF.